This passage covers 11 T cell receptor beta chains from one sample sequenced in a study of neoadjuvant anti-PD-1 for oral cavity cancer. Method: immunoSEQ multiplex PCR; TCRdb's copy keeps in-frame clones and lacks some. The sample consists of tens of thousands of clones, less than 35% of them appearing once. Specified time point: after neoadjuvant nivolumab, at surgical resection. The source material was tumor tissue, sampled after nivolumab (anti-PD-1) treatment. Every receptor here comes from a person aged 35 to 85 with oral cavity squamous cell carcinoma.

There are a few counts of this clone. CDR3 DNA: TGTGCCAGCAGCTTAGCGACAGCGAACACTGAAGCTTTCTTT. Translation: CASSLATANTEAFF. The J gene is TRBJ1-1, the V gene TRBV11-2, with D possibly TRBD1 on 5 matching bases. Germline V lookup: CDR1 SGHAT, CDR2 FQNNGV. The CDR3 has 14 residues. With 1 base removed from V and 1 base from J, the gap between germline ends came to 7 bases. Together with reference TRBV11-2 and TRBJ1-1, the CDR3 gives the full variable domain: EAGVAQSPRYKIIEKRQSVAFWCNPISGHATLYWYQQILGQGPKLLIQFQNNGVVDDSQLPKDRFSAERLKGVDSTLKIQPAKLEDSAVYLCASSLATANTEAFFGQGTRLTVV.

This clone is a singleton in its sample. This chain links TRBV5-1 with TRBJ2-3, with TRBD1 as a possible D gene (6 bases). Between the trimmed V and J ends, which lost 0 bases and 2 bases, there was a span of 13 bases. The germline gives CDR1 SGHRS, CDR2 YFSETQ. The CDR3 consists of 16 residues. The CDR3 protein is CASSLGTDIFTDTQYF. As DNA, the CDR3 is TGCGCCAGCAGCTTGGGGACAGATATTTTCACAGATACGCAGTATTTT.

The chain recombines TRBV7-8 with TRBJ1-1, with 8 bases that match TRBD1. Germline loops: CDR1 SGHVS, CDR2 FQNEAQ. The J segment lost 5 bases and the V segment lost 4 bases, leaving 6 bases of the junction unmatched. The CDR3 is 14 residues long. The CDR3: CASSSLNRGTEAFF. The DNA of the CDR3 is TGTGCCAGCAGCTCCTTAAACAGGGGGACTGAAGCTTTCTTT.

The CDR3 loop reads CASSPRGQVNTEAFF. For the CDR3, the DNA is TGTGCCAGCAGTCCTCGGGGGCAGGTGAACACTGAAGCTTTCTTT. The chain carries TRBV28 and TRBJ1-1, with D possibly TRBD1 on 6 matching bases. The CDR3 totals 15 residues. The ends were cut back, 5 bases at V and 0 bases at J, with 13 bases in the middle. The V gene's germline CDR1 is MDHEN and CDR2 SYDVKM.

This chain joins TRBV5-1 and TRBJ1-1, with D perhaps matching TRBD1 (5 bases). CDR1 is SGHRS, CDR2 YFSETQ, per germline. V lost 2 bases, J lost 1 base, and 15 bases lay in between. This CDR3 has 16 residues. The CDR3 DNA sequence: TGCGCCAGCAGCTTACGTACGGGGACCGGGAACACTGAAGCTTTCTTT. Amino acids: CASSLRTGTGNTEAFF.

This clone was observed a single time. V is TRBV18 and J is TRBJ1-6, with 7 nucleotides matching TRBD1. Germline trimming cut 4 bases from V and 6 bases from J; bases unmatched to any gene: 3. The CDR3 covers 14 residues. Germline assignment: CDR1 KGHSH and CDR2 LQKENI. This chain's CDR3 is CASSRQGTNSPLHF. Here the CDR3 DNA reads TGTGCCAGCTCACGACAGGGTACTAATTCACCCCTCCACTTT.

This clone is medium-sized by share. This rearrangement joins TRBV6-1 to TRBJ2-7, with 9 nucleotides matching TRBD1. The CDR3 has 15 amino acids. V was clipped by 4 bases and J by 3 bases; unmatched bases: 7. Germline V CDR1 and CDR2: MNHNS, SASEGT. Here the CDR3 DNA reads TGTGCCAGCAGTGTACGGACAGGGGCGGGCTACGAGCAGTACTTC. Its protein product is CASSVRTGAGYEQYF.

The V gene is TRBV19, the J gene TRBJ2-7; D could derive from TRBD1 or TRBD2 (5 bases each). Deletions cut 6 bases from V and 2 bases from J, with 20 bases between. The CDR3 is 16 amino acids. CDR1 is LNHDA and CDR2 is SQIVND in the germline V gene (reference sequence). This CDR3 reads CASSPLRGTTTYEQYF. CDR3 in DNA: TGTGCCAGTAGCCCCCTCCGTGGGACGACGACCTACGAGCAGTACTTC.

V usage is TRBV5-1 and J usage is TRBJ2-7; 9 nucleotides match TRBD1. This CDR3 is built from 16 residues. V lost 4 bases, J lost 5 bases, and 13 bases stayed unmatched. Germline-derived CDR1 and CDR2 are SGHRS and YFSETQ. The CDR3: CASSKEPGTGFHEQYF. The DNA of the CDR3 is TGCGCCAGCAGCAAGGAACCCGGGACAGGGTTCCACGAGCAGTACTTC. Based on the CDR3 plus reference TRBV5-1 and TRBJ2-7, the full variable domain is KAGVTQTPRYLIKTRGQQVTLSCSPISGHRSVSWYQQTPGQGLQFLFEYFSETQRNKGNFPGRFSGRQFSNSRSEMNVSTLELGDSALYLCASSKEPGTGFHEQYFGPGTRLTVT.

The chain combines TRBV7-9 with TRBJ1-5; TRBD1 might be the D (5 bases). Germline V gives CDR1 SEHNR, CDR2 FQNEAQ (reference sequence). The CDR3 has 13 residues. V was clipped by 1 base and J by 7 bases, with 8 bases between them. The CDR3 coding sequence is TGTGCCAGCAGCTTAGGGGGGAGCCAGCCCCAGCATTTT. Residues: CASSLGGSQPQHF.

This clone showed up just a few times. The chain carries TRBV7-6 and TRBJ2-2, with D unresolved. Germline V gives CDR1 SGHVS, CDR2 FNYEAQ. The CDR3 runs to 12 residues. V was trimmed by 0 bases and J by 10 bases, leaving 6 bases between them. The CDR3 coding sequence is TGTGCCAGCAGCTTAGCGGGGTTGGAGCTGTTTTTT. Protein: CASSLAGLELFF.